Listed below are T cell receptor beta chains from one sample, sequenced in a study of response to subunit inactivated influenza vaccine. TCRdb fed the RT-PCR reads into MiXCR, producing one record per CDR3 protein. The table includes more than 700,000 distinct CDR3 sequences, around 20% detected once. The specimen comprised PBMCs from blood, sampled 4 to 6 days after vaccination. These receptor sequences come from a man between 45 and 60 years old who received an inactivated influenza vaccine. Each CDR3 is given with its conserved first and last residue. The D gene is left open where the match is weak. The size entry is marked missing in some rows and otherwise reads once, few, many or a size class.

v_gene	abundance	j_gene	d_gene	CDR3aa	CDR3nt
TRBV29-1	few	TRBJ2-5	-	CSVEDQGGEETQYF	TGCAGCGTTGAAGACCAGGGAGGAGAAGAGACCCAGTACTTC
TRBV20-1	-	TRBJ1-1	-	CSAPRYGGGTEAFF	TGCAGTGCTCCCCGGTATGGAGGGGGCACTGAAGCTTTCTTT
TRBV29-1	-	TRBJ2-7	-	CSVEDEGYEQYF	TGCAGCGTTGAAGACGAGGGCTACGAGCAGTACTTC
TRBV20-1	-	TRBJ1-2	-	CSATVTGGGYTF	TGCAGTGCTACCGTGACGGGGGGCGGCTACACCTTC
TRBV25-1	-	TRBJ2-4	-	CASSESSGTQYF	TGTGCCAGCAGTGAATCCTCAGGGACTCAGTACTTC
TRBV11-2	-	TRBJ2-4	TRBD2	CASSLSGRVFGNIQYF	TGTGCCAGCAGCCTTAGCGGGAGAGTCTTCGGAAACATTCAGTACTTC
TRBV29-1	-	TRBJ2-7	-	CSVDALGEQYF	TGCAGCGTTGACGCATTAGGGGAGCAGTACTTC
TRBV5-1	few	TRBJ2-3	TRBD1	CASHTGGPTDTQYF	TGCGCCAGCCATACAGGGGGCCCCACAGATACGCAGTATTTT
TRBV11-2	-	TRBJ2-7	-	CASSPLGGINRFEQYF	TGTGCCAGCAGTCCCCTCGGGGGTATTAACCGGTTCGAGCAGTACTTC
TRBV11-3	-	TRBJ2-2	-	CASRRGGTVDAGELFF	TGTGCCAGCAGGAGGGGGGGGACAGTCGACGCCGGGGAGCTGTTTTTT
TRBV6-5	few	TRBJ1-2	-	CASSYSLQGSYGYTF	TGTGCCAGCAGTTACTCGTTACAGGGATCTTATGGCTACACCTTC
TRBV5-5	-	TRBJ2-7	-	CASSRRQVTSYEQYF	TGTGCCAGCAGCCGCAGGCAGGTAACCTCCTACGAGCAGTACTTC
TRBV20-1	many	TRBJ2-2	-	CSARGLQNTGELFF	TGCAGTGCAAGAGGACTACAGAACACCGGGGAGCTGTTTTTT
TRBV27	-	TRBJ2-5	TRBD2	CASSLEGSLSGGRAF	TGTGCCAGCAGTTTGGAGGGGTCACTCTCTGGCGGGAGGGCCTTC
TRBV6-1	-	TRBJ2-7	TRBD1	CASSEGGQTWFEQYF	TGTGCCAGCAGTGAAGGGGGACAGACGTGGTTTGAGCAGTACTTC
TRBV12-3/TRBV12-4	many	TRBJ2-5	-	CASSSRTVSEETQYF	TGTGCCAGCAGTTCCCGGACCGTGAGCGAAGAGACCCAGTACTTC
TRBV7-9	-	TRBJ1-6	TRBD1	CASAQGNKNNSPLHF	TGTGCCAGCGCACAGGGGAATAAGAATAATTCACCCCTCCACTTT
TRBV7-2	few	TRBJ2-7	-	CASSPPDYLSEQYF	TGTGCCAGCAGCCCCCCGGACTATCTCTCCGAGCAGTACTTC
TRBV20-1	few	TRBJ1-5	TRBD1	CSAGGTGIYQPQHF	TGCAGTGCTGGCGGGACAGGAATTTATCAGCCCCAGCATTTT
TRBV20-1	-	TRBJ2-1	-	CSASSRGEIQETQFF	TGCAGTGCTAGCTCCAGGGGCGAGATTCAAGAGACCCAGTTCTTC
TRBV20-1	-	TRBJ1-1	-	CSARVGAGAEAFF	TGCAGTGCTAGAGTTGGGGCAGGGGCTGAAGCTTTCTTT
TRBV7-2	few	TRBJ2-4	-	CASSLGGSDIQYF	TGTGCCAGCAGCTTAGGAGGGTCGGACATTCAGTACTTC
TRBV20-1	-	TRBJ1-2	TRBD1	CSASDRGHGYTF	TGCAGTGCTTCCGACAGGGGGCACGGCTACACCTTC
TRBV4-3	few	TRBJ2-3	-	CASSQGQSGFVDTQYF	TGCGCCAGCAGCCAAGGACAGAGTGGGTTCGTAGATACGCAGTATTTT
TRBV20-1	-	TRBJ2-7	-	CSAKTGNEQYF	TGCAGTGCTAAAACAGGGAACGAGCAGTACTTC
TRBV6-2/TRBV6-3	-	TRBJ2-5	TRBD2	CASSKLAGGNQETQYF	TGTGCCAGCAGCAAGTTAGCGGGAGGAAACCAAGAGACCCAGTACTTC
TRBV28	few	TRBJ2-7	TRBD1	CASSLGDRGHEQYF	TGTGCCAGCAGTTTAGGAGACAGGGGACACGAGCAGTACTTC
TRBV20-1	few	TRBJ2-5	-	CRAGSAPNEETQYF	TGCAGGGCGGGGAGTGCCCCGAACGAAGAGACCCAGTACTTC
TRBV18	many	TRBJ2-7	-	CASSPPVTYEQYF	TGTGCCAGCTCACCACCTGTTACCTACGAGCAGTACTTC
TRBV6-5	-	TRBJ2-1	TRBD2	CASSSSPLAGIHEQFF	TGTGCCAGCAGTTCCTCCCCCCTAGCGGGGATCCATGAGCAGTTCTTC
TRBV7-6	few	TRBJ2-1	TRBD2	CASSPRGLAGGRNEQFF	TGTGCCAGCAGCCCGCGGGGACTAGCGGGAGGAAGGAATGAGCAGTTCTTC
TRBV6-6	many	TRBJ1-5	-	CASSRVGQPQHF	TGTGCCAGCAGTCGGGTCGGGCAGCCCCAGCATTTT
TRBV11-1	few	TRBJ2-7	TRBD2	CASSPIGGLAATSYEQYF	TGTGCCAGCAGCCCGATAGGGGGACTAGCGGCAACCTCCTACGAGCAGTACTTC
TRBV7-9	-	TRBJ2-1	-	CASSLGVAPPLNEQFF	TGTGCCAGCAGCTTAGGGGTAGCCCCACCGCTCAATGAGCAGTTCTTC
TRBV6-4	-	TRBJ2-3	TRBD1	CASSVDRGDTQYF	TGTGCCAGCAGTGTCGACAGGGGAGATACGCAGTATTTT
TRBV6-1	-	TRBJ2-7	-	CASNKETSSYEQYF	TGTGCCAGCAATAAAGAGACTAGCTCCTACGAGCAGTACTTC
TRBV12-3/TRBV12-4	few	TRBJ2-1	-	CASSSTGHGIYEQFF	TGTGCCAGCAGTTCCACGGGACACGGCATCTATGAGCAGTTCTTC
TRBV30	-	TRBJ2-7	-	CAWSGLYEQYF	TGTGCCTGGTCGGGGCTCTACGAGCAGTACTTC
TRBV5-1	many	TRBJ2-3	-	CASSLAFRGSDTQYF	TGCGCCAGCAGCTTGGCCTTCAGGGGTTCAGATACGCAGTATTTT
TRBV27	-	TRBJ2-3	-	CASSLHRLDTQYF	TGTGCCAGCAGTCTTCACAGGTTAGATACGCAGTATTTT
TRBV27	many	TRBJ2-7	-	CASSLSQGYEQYF	TGTGCCAGCAGTTTATCTCAGGGTTACGAGCAGTACTTC
TRBV2	-	TRBJ1-1	TRBD1	CASRPRQGNEAFF	TGTGCCAGCAGACCCCGACAGGGGAATGAAGCTTTCTTT
TRBV7-2	-	TRBJ2-7	TRBD2	CASSSWTSGGPEGEQYF	TGTGCCAGCAGCTCCTGGACTAGCGGGGGGCCAGAGGGCGAGCAGTACTTC
TRBV7-9	few	TRBJ2-1	-	CASSFPAQLRYNEQFF	TGTGCCAGCAGCTTCCCAGCCCAATTAAGATACAATGAGCAGTTCTTC
TRBV3-1	-	TRBJ2-7	-	CASSSTEGAGQYF	TGTGCCAGCAGCAGCACAGAGGGCGCTGGTCAGTACTTC
TRBV29-1	-	TRBJ2-3	TRBD1	CSVADRGPDTQYF	TGCAGCGTTGCGGACAGGGGACCAGATACGCAGTATTTT
TRBV18	few	TRBJ2-4	TRBD2	CASSPTRLAGGNIQYF	TGTGCCAGCTCACCAACGAGACTAGCGGGGGGGAACATTCAGTACTTC
TRBV6-2/TRBV6-3	-	TRBJ2-3	TRBD1	CASSYPRTGGTDTQYF	TGTGCCAGCAGTTACCCGAGGACAGGGGGCACAGATACGCAGTATTTT
TRBV24-1	-	TRBJ2-1	TRBD2	CATSDFPSTSGGLSEQFF	TGTGCCACCAGTGATTTCCCCTCGACTAGCGGGGGACTGAGTGAGCAGTTCTTC
TRBV28	few	TRBJ1-4	TRBD1	CASIRQGGATNEKLFF	TGTGCCAGCATCCGGCAGGGGGGAGCAACTAATGAAAAACTGTTTTTT
TRBV19	-	TRBJ2-7	-	CASSISGIPSYEQYF	TGTGCCAGTAGTATATCTGGGATACCGTCGTACGAGCAGTACTTC
TRBV20-1	-	TRBJ2-1	-	CSAQQGGLYNEQFF	TGCAGTGCTCAACAGGGGGGGTTGTACAATGAGCAGTTCTTC
TRBV20-1	few	TRBJ1-4	TRBD1	CSADRGAAGDGEKLFF	TGCAGTGCCGACAGGGGTGCCGCTGGAGACGGCGAAAAACTGTTTTTT
TRBV30	-	TRBJ1-2	-	CAWRTGGNGYTF	TGTGCCTGGAGGACTGGCGGAAACGGCTACACCTTC
TRBV20-1	-	TRBJ2-6	-	CSARRTDMSGANVLTF	TGCAGTGCCAGGAGGACAGATATGTCTGGGGCCAACGTCCTGACTTTC
TRBV27	-	TRBJ1-6	-	CTSSLGGSPLHF	TGCACCAGCAGTCTAGGAGGTTCACCCCTCCACTTT
TRBV6-1	few	TRBJ2-5	-	CASSSLKGSYQETQYF	TGTGCCAGCAGCTCCCTAAAGGGGTCCTACCAAGAGACCCAGTACTTC
TRBV30	-	TRBJ2-3	TRBD2	CAWGPTRTSGSADTQYF	TGTGCCTGGGGACCTACTAGGACTAGCGGGAGTGCAGATACGCAGTATTTT